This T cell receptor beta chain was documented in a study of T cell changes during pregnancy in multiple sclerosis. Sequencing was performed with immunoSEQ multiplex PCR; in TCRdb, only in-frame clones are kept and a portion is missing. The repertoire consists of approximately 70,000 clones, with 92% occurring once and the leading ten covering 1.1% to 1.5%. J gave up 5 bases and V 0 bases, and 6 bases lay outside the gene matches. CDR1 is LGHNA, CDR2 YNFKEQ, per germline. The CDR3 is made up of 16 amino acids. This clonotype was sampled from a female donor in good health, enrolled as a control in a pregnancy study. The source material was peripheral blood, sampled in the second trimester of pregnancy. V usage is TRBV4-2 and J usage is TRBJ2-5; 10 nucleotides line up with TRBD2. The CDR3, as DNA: TGTGCCAGCAGCCAAGAGGCGCTAGCGGGAGTGGAGACCCAGTACTTC. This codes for CASSQEALAGVETQYF.